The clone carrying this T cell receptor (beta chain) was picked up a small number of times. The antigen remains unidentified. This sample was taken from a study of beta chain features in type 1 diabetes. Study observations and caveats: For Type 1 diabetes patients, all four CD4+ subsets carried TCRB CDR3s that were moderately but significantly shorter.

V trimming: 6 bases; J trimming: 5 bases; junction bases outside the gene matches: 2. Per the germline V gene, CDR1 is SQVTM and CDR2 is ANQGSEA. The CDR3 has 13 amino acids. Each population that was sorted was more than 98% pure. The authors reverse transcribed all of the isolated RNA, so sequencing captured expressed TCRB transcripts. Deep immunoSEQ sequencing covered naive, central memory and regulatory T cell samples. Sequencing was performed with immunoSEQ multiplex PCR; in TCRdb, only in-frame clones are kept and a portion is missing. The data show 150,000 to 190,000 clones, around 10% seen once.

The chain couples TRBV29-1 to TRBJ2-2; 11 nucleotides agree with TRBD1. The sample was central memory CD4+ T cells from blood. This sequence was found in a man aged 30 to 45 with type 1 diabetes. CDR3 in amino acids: CSVGTGGTGELFF. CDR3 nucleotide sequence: TGCAGCGTCGGGACAGGGGGTACCGGGGAGCTGTTTTTT.